This entry describes one T cell receptor beta chain. Antigen unknown. Germline assignment: CDR1 DFQATT and CDR2 SNEGSKA (reference sequence). The length of the CDR3 is 15 residues. The data were taken from a study of CXCR3-negative and CXCR3-positive naive CD8 T cells. Findings of the study overall: Naive subsets were similarly diverse, while memory CD8+ repertoires were much less diverse.

The authors made the TRB cDNA libraries by 5' RACE using UMI labels. For each CDR3 protein, TCRdb gives one entry from its re-call of the 5' RACE reads, without DNA. The sample data list some 56,000 distinct CDR3 sequences. The rearrangement uses TRBV20-1 and TRBJ2-1; TCRdb picks TRBD1, but there is no DNA to check that call. The sequence was collected from a human donor in good health. Some clones in this sample may be carry-over from other donors' samples. The sequenced material came from memory CD8+ T cells from blood. The CDR3 region is CSARAPASSYNEQFF.